The following is a T cell receptor beta chain sequence with its context. The DNA is omitted, as the CDR3 cannot be located on it reliably, and the CDR3 follows TCRdb's listing. Priming of first-strand cDNA relied on TRAV- and TRBV-specific primers (covering alpha and beta chains). TCRs were amplified for approximately 21 PCR cycles with a constant-region primer and V-primer adapter. TCRdb redid the calling of the reads with MiXCR, one entry per CDR3 protein. The sample yields more than 50,000 distinct CDR3 sequences, around 25% seen once. The data were taken from a study of low-dose radiotherapy and immunotherapy resistance in tumors. The length of the CDR3 is 20 amino acids, counting both ends. CDR1 and CDR2 (germline): SQVTM, ANQGSEA. Time point noted: before trial treatment.

This sequence joins TRBV29-1 and TRBJ2-2; TRBD2, the table's D call, was not compared with the DNA. The sequencing here drew on PBMCs, taken before treatment. The receptor was derived from a male donor with prostate cancer. This CDR3 is CSVEVLREGPTEELFFFFFF.